This T cell receptor beta chain derives from a study of CD8 T cells in ankylosing spondylitis. Study findings and constraints: Made up of about eight highly homologous variants, a TCR beta motif appeared characteristic of ankylosing spondylitis blood. With a CD8+ phenotype, disease-linked clones were relatively rare in peripheral blood.

In making TCR beta libraries, quantitative 5'-RACE with molecular barcodes was used. MiXCR was run by TCRdb on the 5' RACE reads, yielding one entry per CDR3 protein. The profile shows 150,000 to 250,000 distinct CDR3 sequences, roughly 13% of them singletons. Points on this clonotype: The target antigen is unknown.

This CDR3 has 16 amino acids. Between the trimmed V and J ends, which lost 4 bases and 0 bases, there was a span of 16 bases. Germline V gene data show CDR1 as DFQATT and CDR2 as SNEGSKA (reference sequence). The specimen sequenced was blood, either unsorted or a sorted T cell fraction (not recorded which). This chain connects TRBV20-1 to TRBJ2-1, with TRBD2 as a possible D gene (6 bases). The sequence derives from a male donor with ankylosing spondylitis or in good health (not recorded which). CDR3 sequence reads: CSATSLTLASYNEQFF. The CDR3 nucleotides read TGCAGTGCTACCTCTCTAACACTAGCCTCCTACAATGAGCAGTTCTTC.